This entry describes one TCR beta chain. Its antigen remains undetermined. Base qualities are not recorded, but no much larger clone differs from it by a single base. Another Seattle source contributed samples from volunteer blood donors who had recovered from COVID-19. Whole blood was collected in K2EDTA tubes by collaborating institutions according to the institutions' own protocols. Collaborator samples were shipped for TCRbeta analysis as frozen whole blood, isolated PBMCs, or DNA extracted from either sample type. Between the V and J ends, shortened by 2 bases and 5 bases respectively, the junction contains 12 bases. As encoded in the germline V gene, CDR1 is SGHVS while CDR2 is FQNEAQ. From the cysteine through the phenylalanine, the CDR3 covers 15 amino acids. Kept here is only the CDR3 DNA, which spans 45 bases and is read in frame from base 1. This entry comes from a study of blood T cell repertoires in COVID-19 (dated by TCRdb to the early 2020s). About the full investigation: Samples covering the acute and convalescent phases of COVID-19 were provided by collaborators in the United States, Italy and Spain. The prospective study material was composed of cDNA or gDNA derived from T cells, B-cell-depleted T cells, or PBMCs. Subjects who had been exposed to COVID-19, were actively infected with it, or had recovered from it provided the deeply sampled blood TCRbeta repertoires that made up the dataset. A freely available public database, intended as a resource for researchers studying the immune response to SARS-CoV-2, is where the repertoires were released. The samples were drawn from the first 160 participants of the ongoing ImmuneRACE study and from 1,254 subjects provided by 6 global collaborators. Nearly every sample came with metadata listing a de-identified subject ID, COVID-19 status, age in years and sex. Where available, HLA class I and class II types were taken from metadata supplied by the sample provider and were not determined by assay-based typing.

TCRbeta CDR3 regions were amplified from genomic DNA using the immunoSEQ Assay, a bias-controlled multiplex PCR. In the authors' own workflow: The number of nucleated cells in each sample was estimated by amplification of reference gene primers within the assay. To quantify the absolute abundance of each unique TCRbeta CDR3 rearrangement, sequence reads were collapsed and filtered. For each sample, productive Simpson clonality was calculated as the square root of Simpson's diversity index across productive rearrangements. TCRdb mirrors the immuneACCESS table, restricted to in-frame sequences. Some clones are absent from its copies; in checked studies, under half trace to an unresolved V gene, and the reason for the others is unknown. V and J calls and clone size are given by that table; D and trimming were obtained from the DNA. The sample records a few hundred thousand clones, 89% of which are singletons. The ten largest clones add up to 4% to 5% of the sample.

The paper's findings and limits, for the study overall: Clinical and demographic metadata were provided uncurated, with the amount varying by source and participant.

This clonotype was sampled from a woman between 40 and 55 years old who had recovered from COVID-19. The sequence joins TRBV7-8 to TRBJ2-2, with the D gene not clear enough to name. The sample was peripheral blood. This receptor carries the CDR3 CASSLSQVGTGELFF. The sequenced DNA is TGTGCCAGCAGCTTATCGCAGGTTGGGACCGGGGAGCTGTTTTTT.